These 20 T cell receptor beta chains originate from one sample sequenced in a study of blood T cell repertoires in COVID-19. The protocol was immunoSEQ multiplex PCR, while the TCRdb copy is restricted to in-frame clones and leaves out a portion. The table includes 390,000 or so clones, around 87% detected once. The sample consisted of PBMCs or T cells enriched from blood (not recorded which). These receptors were obtained from a woman aged 45-65 years who had recovered from COVID-19.

The chain employs TRBV5-5 and TRBJ1-1; 7 bases map to TRBD1. The CDR3 covers 15 residues. V trimming: 0 bases; J trimming: 4 bases; junction bases outside the gene matches: 6. Germline V lookup: CDR1 SGHKS, CDR2 YYEKEE (reference sequence). The CDR3 DNA follows: TGTGCCAGCAGCTTGGCAGACAGGGAGCGCACTGAAGCTTTCTTT. Translation: CASSLADRERTEAFF.

In this sample, this clone turned up once. The chain recombines TRBV5-1 with TRBJ2-3; 7 bases are shared with TRBD2. Germline V gene sequence: CDR1 SGHRS, CDR2 YFSETQ. This CDR3 has 14 residues. V lost 2 bases, J lost 3 bases, and 3 bases stayed unmatched. CDR3 loop: CASSFYGGTDTQYF. As DNA, the CDR3 is TGCGCCAGCAGCTTCTACGGGGGGACAGATACGCAGTATTTT.

In its sample, this clone was seen once. CDR3 residues: CASSRAGAIHEQYF. In nucleotides, the CDR3 is TGTGCCAGCAGTCGAGCGGGGGCCATCCACGAGCAGTACTTC. The chain employs TRBV27 and TRBJ2-7; 8 positions match TRBD2. CDR1 is MNHEY, CDR2 SMNVEV, per germline (reference sequence). V shed 5 bases and J 5 bases; nucleotides not matched to a gene: 8. The CDR3 covers 14 residues.

The chain employs TRBV3-1 (or the pseudogene TRBV3-2) and TRBJ1-1; perhaps TRBD1 as D (6 bases). Germline CDR1 and CDR2: LGHDT and YNNKEL (reference sequence). The V gene lost 4 bases and the J gene lost 10 bases, with 25 bases spanning the gap. This CDR3 region has 16 residues. The CDR3 reads CASSLGQLTGSLGAFF. The CDR3 nucleotides read TGTGCCAGCAGCCTAGGCCAACTTACAGGGAGTTTAGGAGCTTTCTTT.

This chain joins TRBV5-8 and TRBJ1-6, with D maybe TRBD1 (5 bases). Germline V lookup: CDR1 SGHTS, CDR2 YDEGEE. Trimming removed 0 bases at V and 0 bases at J, with 19 bases between. The CDR3 runs 20 residues. The CDR3 loop reads CASSLGVGGKWRSYNSPLHF. The CDR3 DNA sequence: TGTGCCAGCAGCTTGGGTGTCGGGGGGAAGTGGCGCTCCTATAATTCACCCCTCCACTTT.

This clone was observed once. The CDR3 region has the DNA TGTGCCAGCAGCTTAGACCCGACAGGGACCTATGGCTACACCTTC. This encodes CASSLDPTGTYGYTF. The chain has TRBV11-2 and TRBJ1-2, with 7 bases lining up with TRBD1. The trim removed 0 bases at V and 4 bases at J, leaving 5 bases unmatched. The germline V gene has CDR1 SGHAT and CDR2 FQNNGV. The CDR3 totals 15 residues.

The chain couples TRBV6-5 to TRBJ2-2; no clear D gene. CDR1 and CDR2 (germline): MNHEY, SVGAGI. This CDR3 is 13 amino acids long. V lost 4 bases, J lost 3 bases, and 6 bases lay in between. The CDR3 DNA reads as TGTGCCAGCAGTTCCCATGACACCGGGGAGCTGTTTTTT. Translating gives CASSSHDTGELFF.

The V call is TRBV7-2, the J call TRBJ2-3, with a weak D call TRBD2 (6 bases). The germline V and J ends were trimmed by 2 bases and 0 bases, with 9 bases remaining between them. CDR1 and CDR2 (germline): SGHTA, FQGNSA. This CDR3 is built from 15 residues. CDR3 in amino acids: CASSLWGLSTDTQYF. CDR3 DNA sequence: TGTGCCAGCAGCTTATGGGGACTGAGCACAGATACGCAGTATTTT.

CDR3 nucleotides: TGTGCCGGTCTAGCGGGGGGGCAGAATGAGCAGTTCTTC. Protein: CAGLAGGQNEQFF. The gene calls are TRBV2 and TRBJ2-1; 12 bases align to TRBD2. The J segment lost 7 bases and the V segment lost 11 bases, leaving 6 bases of the junction unmatched. The CDR3 extends over 13 amino acids. Germline-derived CDR1 and CDR2 are SNHLY and FYNNEI.

V and J are TRBV5-5 and TRBJ2-5, with a possible D match to TRBD1 (5 bases). In germline, CDR1 is SGHKS, CDR2 YYEKEE (reference sequence). Trimming shortened V by 0 bases and J by 4 bases, and 13 bases separated the two germline ends. The CDR3 has 15 residues. CDR3 in amino acids: CASSLVSRQGETQYF. In DNA form, the CDR3 reads TGTGCCAGCAGCTTGGTTAGTCGGCAGGGAGAGACCCAGTACTTC.

This chain uses TRBV5-1 with TRBJ2-7, with 9 positions matching TRBD1. Trimming removed 2 bases from V and 3 bases from J; junction bases left unmatched: 3. Germline values: CDR1 SGHRS, CDR2 YFSETQ. The CDR3 length is 14 residues. CDR3 sequence reads: CASSFPGQGYEQYF. The CDR3 DNA sequence: TGCGCCAGCAGCTTTCCGGGACAGGGCTACGAGCAGTACTTC. Using reference TRBV5-1 and TRBJ2-7 for the parts outside the CDR3, the full variable domain is KAGVTQTPRYLIKTRGQQVTLSCSPISGHRSVSWYQQTPGQGLQFLFEYFSETQRNKGNFPGRFSGRQFSNSRSEMNVSTLELGDSALYLCASSFPGQGYEQYFGPGTRLTVT.

This sequence joins TRBV4-3 and TRBJ1-5; no firm D call. The CDR3 is made up of 13 amino acids. V was trimmed by 0 bases and J by 4 bases, leaving 4 bases between them. Germline V gene data show CDR1 as LGHNA and CDR2 as YSLEER. CDR3 sequence reads: CASSQDHNQPQHF. The DNA for the CDR3 is TGCGCCAGCAGCCAAGACCATAATCAGCCCCAGCATTTT.

The V call is TRBV4-1, the J call TRBJ1-4, with 12 bases identical to TRBD1. The germline CDR1 and CDR2 sequences are MGHRA and YSYEKL. CDR3 length equals 16 residues. The V segment lost 1 base and the J segment 7 bases; nucleotides outside the gene matches: 4. As DNA, the CDR3 is TGCGCCAGCAGCCAAGGGGACAGGGGGCGGTTTGAAAAACTGTTTTTT. It translates to CASSQGDRGRFEKLFF.

The V call is TRBV14, the J call TRBJ1-6, with D maybe TRBD1 (6 bases). Deletions cut 0 bases from V and 6 bases from J, with 9 bases between. Germline CDR1 reads SGHDN; CDR2 reads FVKESK. The CDR3 consists of 15 residues. The CDR3 region is CASSQEQGLNSPLHF. The CDR3 nucleotides read TGTGCCAGCAGCCAAGAGCAGGGGCTTAATTCACCCCTCCACTTT.

The chain links TRBV19 to TRBJ1-2, with 10 bases identical to TRBD1. The germline V gene has CDR1 LNHDA and CDR2 SQIVND (reference sequence). The CDR3 sequence is 14 residues long. The ends lost 4 bases at V and 6 bases at J; junction bases unmatched: 5. The DNA of the CDR3 is TGTGCCAGTAGTAAGAGGGACAGGGGAGATGGCTACACCTTC. Protein: CASSKRDRGDGYTF. The complete variable domain, with remaining parts taken from reference TRBV19 and TRBJ1-2, reads DGGITQSPKYLFRKEGQNVTLSCEQNLNHDAMYWYRQDPGQGLRLIYYSQIVNDFQKGDIAEGYSVSREKKESFPLTVTSAQKNPTAFYLCASSKRDRGDGYTFGSGTRLTVV.

The chain has TRBV18 and TRBJ1-5; 8 bases are a match to TRBD1. The CDR3 loop spans 16 amino acids. Germline V CDR1 and CDR2: KGHSH, LQKENI. The trim removed 2 bases at V and 4 bases at J, leaving 7 bases unmatched. CDR3 residues: CASSPTGQGGNQPQHF. The CDR3 DNA sequence: TGTGCCAGCTCACCAACCGGACAGGGTGGGAATCAGCCCCAGCATTTT.

The rearrangement uses TRBV4-2 and TRBJ1-5; D not resolved. CDR1 LGHNA and CDR2 YNFKEQ come from the germline V gene. With 0 bases removed from V and 0 bases from J, the gap between germline ends came to 6 bases. CDR3 size: 15 residues. CDR3 in amino acids: CASSQDEDSNQPQHF. The CDR3 DNA reads as TGTGCCAGCAGCCAAGACGAGGATAGCAATCAGCCCCAGCATTTT.

This chain uses TRBV24-1 with TRBJ2-3; 9 nucleotides align to TRBD1. J lost 2 bases, V lost 3 bases, and 14 bases had no gene match. The CDR3 totals 19 residues. CDR1 and CDR2 from the germline V gene are KGHDR and SFDVKD. CDR3 protein: CATSDTRTRQGDHTDTQYF. CDR3 coding DNA: TGTGCCACCAGTGATACCCGCACAAGACAGGGGGATCACACAGATACGCAGTATTTT.

The J gene is TRBJ1-1, the V gene TRBV6-5; D unclear. V lost 4 bases, J lost 5 bases, and 17 bases lay in between. Germline V gene data show CDR1 as MNHEY and CDR2 as SVGAGI. The length of the CDR3 is 15 residues. The DNA of the CDR3 is TGTGCCAGCAGTTCCCCTGTTAGCTTTGGGACTGAAGCTTTCTTT. Translation gives CASSSPVSFGTEAFF.

The V call is TRBV3-1 (or the pseudogene TRBV3-2), the J call TRBJ1-4, with D unresolved. Trimming shortened V by 0 bases and J by 0 bases, and 8 bases separated the two germline ends. Germline CDR1 is LGHDT and CDR2 is YNNKEL (reference sequence). The CDR3 is 16 amino acids. The CDR3 sequence: CASSQDQLATNEKLFF. The CDR3 DNA follows: TGTGCCAGCAGCCAAGATCAGCTAGCAACTAATGAAAAACTGTTTTTT.